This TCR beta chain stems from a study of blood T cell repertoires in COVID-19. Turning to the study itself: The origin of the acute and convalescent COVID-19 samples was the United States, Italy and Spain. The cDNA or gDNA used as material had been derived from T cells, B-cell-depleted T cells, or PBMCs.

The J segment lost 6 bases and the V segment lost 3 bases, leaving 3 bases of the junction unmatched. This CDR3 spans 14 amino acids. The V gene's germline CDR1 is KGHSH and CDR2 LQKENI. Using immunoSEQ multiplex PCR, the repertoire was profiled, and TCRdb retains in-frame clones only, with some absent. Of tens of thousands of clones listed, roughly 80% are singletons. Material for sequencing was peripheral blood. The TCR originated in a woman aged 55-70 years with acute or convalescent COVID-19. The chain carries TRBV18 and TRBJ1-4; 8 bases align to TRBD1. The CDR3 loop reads CASSPSTGDEKLFF. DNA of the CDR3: TGTGCCAGCTCACCGTCGACAGGGGATGAAAAACTGTTTTTT.